Listed below are T cell receptor beta chains from one sample, sequenced in a study of shared clonotypes between healthy human individuals. Sequencing used immunoSEQ multiplex PCR; TCRdb keeps in-frame clones, though not all of them. The data hold some 360,000 clones, with around 70% observed a single time. The sequenced sample was memory CD4+ T cells sorted from blood. All receptors come from a man aged 25-45 years in good health. The CDR3 runs from the conserved cysteine through the conserved F or W. D genes are given only for firm matches. Clone sizes are given selectively: once, few, many, or a class where the clone is expanded.

clone size	CDR3 length	V gene	J gene	D gene	CDR3 protein	CDR3 DNA
-	16	TRBV14	TRBJ2-1	TRBD2	CASSPKSSSGSDEQFF	TGTGCCAGCAGCCCAAAGTCGTCTAGCGGGAGCGATGAGCAGTTCTTC
-	18	TRBV4-1	TRBJ1-3	-	CASSQVLSVGGTGNTIYF	TGCGCCAGCAGCCAAGTTTTGTCGGTTGGCGGAACTGGAAACACCATATATTTT
many	14	TRBV5-8	TRBJ1-1	-	CASSSMPGVTEAFF	TGTGCCAGCAGCTCGATGCCTGGGGTCACTGAAGCTTTCTTT
-	14	TRBV18	TRBJ2-1	-	CASSRSSGYNEQFF	TGTGCCAGCTCACGTTCATCGGGCTACAATGAGCAGTTCTTC
few	16	TRBV7-8	TRBJ1-5	-	CASSLVALHGNQPQHF	TGTGCCAGCAGCTTGGTTGCGTTGCACGGCAATCAGCCCCAGCATTTT
-	14	TRBV5-8	TRBJ2-7	TRBD2	CASSLVGLSFSQYF	TGTGCCAGCAGCTTGGTGGGACTATCTTTCTCGCAGTACTTC
-	16	TRBV18	TRBJ1-4	-	CASSPNTGGEDEKLFF	TGTGCCAGCTCTCCAAACACAGGAGGAGAGGATGAAAAACTGTTTTTT
-	16	TRBV4-3	TRBJ1-5	-	CASSQDRGGVGQPQHF	TGCGCCAGCAGCCAAGATAGGGGGGGCGTGGGACAGCCCCAGCATTTT
once	14	TRBV5-1	TRBJ2-7	TRBD2	CASSLIAGAYEQYF	TGCGCCAGCAGCCTTATAGCGGGAGCCTACGAGCAGTACTTC
-	15	TRBV7-2	TRBJ2-2	-	CASSLGWASAGELFF	TGTGCCAGCAGCTTAGGGTGGGCGAGTGCCGGGGAGCTGTTTTTT
-	13	TRBV10-3	TRBJ2-5	-	CAISGGYRETQYF	TGTGCCATCAGTGGTGGCTATAGGGAGACCCAGTACTTC
-	15	TRBV7-2	TRBJ2-2	TRBD2	CASKMVVAGTGELFF	TGTGCCAGCAAAATGGTGGTAGCGGGCACCGGGGAGCTGTTTTTT
-	15	TRBV9	TRBJ2-1	-	CASSVALSSHHEQFF	TGTGCCAGCAGCGTAGCGTTATCCTCCCACCATGAGCAGTTCTTC
-	16	TRBV7-8	TRBJ2-3	TRBD2	CASSLASGYYTDTQYF	TGTGCCAGCAGCTTGGCTAGCGGGTACTACACAGATACGCAGTATTTT
-	19	TRBV9	TRBJ2-2	TRBD2	CASSVEASGRNLYTGELFF	TGTGCCAGCAGCGTAGAGGCTAGCGGGAGAAATCTTTACACCGGGGAGCTGTTTTTT
once	16	TRBV11-2	TRBJ2-1	TRBD2	CASSPRLAGGIDEQFF	TGTGCCAGCAGCCCACGACTAGCGGGAGGGATCGATGAGCAGTTCTTC
many	14	TRBV10-2	TRBJ2-1	-	CASSGTRSYNEQFF	TGCGCCAGCAGCGGGACTCGATCCTACAATGAGCAGTTCTTC
-	13	TRBV7-7	TRBJ1-1	TRBD1	CAGDRPDGGEAFF	TGTGCTGGGGACAGACCCGACGGCGGTGAAGCTTTCTTT
-	13	TRBV7-7	TRBJ1-3	-	CASSQGVGNTIYF	TGTGCTAGCTCCCAGGGCGTTGGAAACACCATATATTTT
few	12	TRBV29-1	TRBJ2-3	TRBD2	CSVGGGTDTQYF	TGCAGCGTTGGGGGGGGTACAGATACGCAGTATTTT
-	13	TRBV9	TRBJ2-7	-	CASSVGGSYEQYF	TGTGCCAGCAGCGTAGGGGGGTCGTACGAGCAGTACTTC
-	15	TRBV5-5	TRBJ1-1	-	CASSFTVGGNTEAFF	TGTGCCAGCAGCTTCACGGTTGGCGGGAACACTGAAGCTTTCTTT
few	17	TRBV2	TRBJ1-4	TRBD1	CASSPQGAIVTNEKLFF	TGTGCCAGCAGTCCGCAGGGGGCTATAGTAACTAATGAAAAACTGTTTTTT
many	15	TRBV10-3	TRBJ2-2	TRBD2	CAISPGGRVTGELFF	TGTGCCATCAGCCCGGGCGGGAGGGTGACCGGGGAGCTGTTTTTT
-	11	TRBV10-2	TRBJ2-5	-	CASSDVGTQYF	TGCGCCAGCAGTGATGTGGGAACCCAGTACTTC
-	14	TRBV2	TRBJ2-5	TRBD2	CASRRSLAGETQYF	TGTGCCAGCAGGAGATCCCTAGCGGGAGAGACCCAGTACTTC
-	11	TRBV20-1	TRBJ1-1	TRBD1	CSARGATEAFF	TGCAGTGCCAGGGGGGCAACTGAAGCTTTCTTT
-	17	TRBV2	TRBJ2-4	TRBD1	CASIGQDERGAKNIQYF	TGTGCCAGCATCGGACAGGATGAAAGGGGAGCCAAAAACATTCAGTACTTC
-	15	TRBV6-6	TRBJ1-5	-	CASSPGRGSNQPQHF	TGTGCCAGCAGCCCGGGACGGGGAAGCAATCAGCCCCAGCATTTT
-	15	TRBV11-2	TRBJ2-1	TRBD2	CASSVASGGANEQFF	TGTGCCAGCAGCGTCGCTAGCGGGGGGGCCAATGAGCAGTTCTTC
-	14	TRBV19	TRBJ2-3	TRBD2	CASSMGLASDTQYF	TGTGCCAGTAGTATGGGACTAGCATCGGATACGCAGTATTTT
once	15	TRBV5-4	TRBJ2-7	-	CASSLSFGIPSEQYF	TGTGCCAGCAGCTTGAGCTTTGGGATTCCGTCCGAGCAGTACTTC
-	12	TRBV19	TRBJ2-1	-	CASARVQDEQFF	TGTGCCTCGGCCCGGGTCCAAGATGAGCAGTTCTTC
-	17	TRBV5-8	TRBJ2-3	TRBD1	CASSQGQGLLFTDTQYF	TGTGCCAGCAGCCAGGGACAGGGCCTACTTTTCACAGATACGCAGTATTTT
-	13	TRBV11-3	TRBJ1-3	-	CASSEGSGNTIYF	TGTGCCAGCAGCGAGGGGTCTGGAAACACCATATATTTT
-	14	TRBV2	TRBJ2-5	-	CASRSSRGEETQYF	TGTGCCAGCAGGAGTAGCCGAGGCGAAGAGACCCAGTACTTC
-	13	TRBV19	TRBJ2-7	-	CASRGPDSYEQYF	TGTGCCAGTAGGGGACCGGACTCCTACGAGCAGTACTTC
-	16	TRBV10-3	TRBJ1-5	TRBD1	CAISPGTGGGGQPQHF	TGTGCCATCAGCCCCGGGACAGGGGGCGGAGGCCAGCCCCAGCATTTT
-	14	TRBV28	TRBJ2-7	-	CASWPGQKFYEQYF	TGTGCCAGCTGGCCAGGACAGAAGTTCTACGAGCAGTACTTC
-	14	TRBV6-5	TRBJ2-2	-	CASSSRGRTGELFF	TGTGCCAGCAGTAGCCGGGGCAGGACCGGGGAGCTGTTTTTT